Included here is one TCR beta chain sequence, with context. The antigen is unknown. This entry comes from a study of molecular identifiers for immune sequencing clone quantification. Whole-study findings and limits: Beyond 20 RNA copies, clones held over 97% of effector molecules, compared with under 1% in naive cells.

Germline CDR1 is MDHEN and CDR2 is SYDVKM. V trimming: 2 bases; J trimming: 6 bases; junction bases outside the gene matches: 5. The CDR3 has 15 amino acids. With RNA at 10%, 30% or 50%, naive CD8 libraries came from roughly 20,000 to 1,000,000 sorted cells. A CD8+CD4-CCR7+CD45RA+ phenotype served as the sorting definition for naive CD8 T cells. The bulk TCR libraries were made with methods described before and with listed TCR primers. MiXCR was run by TCRdb on the PCR reads, yielding one entry per CDR3 protein. The sample has over 600,000 distinct CDR3 sequences, 15% to 20% seen once. This receptor was obtained from a human donor in good health. Some libraries in this study had Jurkat cell RNA spiked in. The J gene is TRBJ2-2, the V gene TRBV28; TRBD1 agrees at 8 bases. Source material: naive CD8+ T cells from blood, with Jurkat cell RNA spiked in. Noted subset: FACS-sorted CD8+CD4-CCR7+CD45RA+ naive T cells. CDR3 in DNA: TGTGCCAGCAGTTTAACAGGGGGTGAGGCCGGGGAGCTGTTTTTT. It yields the protein CASSLTGGEAGELFF.